This T cell receptor beta chain was obtained from a study of regulatory T cells in long-lasting Graves disease. Time point specified: newly diagnosed GD, antithyroid drugs for less than 3 months. After RNA was extracted from PBMCs, the TCR library was made from it. Through Arm-PCR of CDR3 regions and iRepertoire HTBI primers, TCR beta libraries were built. TCRdb re-called the multiplex PCR reads through MiXCR, storing one row per CDR3 protein. The table shows 550,000 to 650,000 distinct CDR3 sequences, with about 16% occurring only once. CDR1 is ENHRY and CDR2 is SYGVKD in the germline V gene. The CDR3 contains 14 residues. Trimming took off 3 bases at V and 3 bases at J, with 11 bases between the two ends. This same sample was also taken into another study, of T cells in Graves' hyperthyroidism and ophthalmopathy. Per that study: Diagnoses rested on clinical symptoms, serum thyroxine and TRAb, thyroid ultrasound and orbital computed tomography. In blood, most of the thyroid clonotypes expanded above 0.001 were also present.

This receptor was obtained from a young man with Graves disease. The sample here was peripheral blood mononuclear cells (PBMCs), taken at new diagnosis, from a patient treated with antithyroid drugs. The rearrangement links TRBV10-3 to TRBJ1-1; weak D call: TRBD1 (5 bases). The CDR3 loop reads CAISDREGYTEAFF. The DNA for the CDR3 is TGTGCCATCAGTGACAGGGAAGGGTACACTGAAGCTTTCTTT.